The 19 T cell receptor beta chains below all came from one sample that was sequenced in a study of blood T cell repertoires in COVID-19. The data were produced by immunoSEQ multiplex PCR, yet TCRdb's version contains in-frame clones alone and is incomplete. The sample holds some 450,000 clones, around 88% seen once. What was sequenced was peripheral blood. Receptors were obtained from a woman aged 45-65 years with COVID-19, enrolled during active disease.

The gene calls are TRBV5-4 and TRBJ2-7, with TRBD2 matching over 13 bases. V shed 2 bases and J 2 bases; nucleotides not matched to a gene: 1. Per the germline V gene, CDR1 is SGHNT and CDR2 is YYREEE (reference sequence). This CDR3 spans 15 amino acids. CDR3 protein: CASSLTSGGAYEQYF. Written as DNA, the CDR3 is TGTGCCAGCAGCTTAACTAGCGGGGGGGCCTACGAGCAGTACTTC.

This rearrangement joins TRBV13 to TRBJ1-3, with D unclear. V lost 3 bases and J 4 bases, leaving 10 bases between the germline ends. This CDR3 spans 14 amino acids. The V gene's germline CDR1 is PRHDT and CDR2 FYEKMQ (reference sequence). CDR3 nucleotide sequence: TGTGCCAGCAGCTTTCCTTCTACGGGAAACACCATATATTTT. It is translated as CASSFPSTGNTIYF.

The J gene is TRBJ1-1, the V gene TRBV19; 7 nucleotides align to TRBD1. Germline CDR1 reads LNHDA; CDR2 reads SQIVND (reference sequence). The CDR3 consists of 14 residues. Losses at the gene ends were 9 bases for V and 0 bases for J; bases not matched to a gene: 7. The CDR3 sequence is CASIPGQMNTEAFF. The CDR3 DNA is TGTGCCAGCATACCGGGACAGATGAACACTGAAGCTTTCTTT.

The chain uses TRBV6-6 and TRBJ2-3; maybe TRBD2 (5 bases). Germline CDR1 and CDR2: MNHNY and SVGAGI (reference sequence). V lost 5 bases and J lost 0, with 12 bases in between. This CDR3 has 15 residues. The CDR3 nucleotides are TGTGCCAGCAGTCGGACGGGAACTAGCACAGATACGCAGTATTTT. Translated: CASSRTGTSTDTQYF.

V gene TRBV30 combines with J gene TRBJ2-5, with 12 positions matching TRBD2. Germline-derived CDR1 and CDR2 are GTSNPN and SVGIG (reference sequence). The CDR3 length is 16 residues. The junction had 12 bases not matched to a gene; V was cut back by 5 bases and J by 5 bases. DNA for the CDR3: TGTGCCTGGGGCCGTCGTACTAGCGGGGGGTCGGAGACCCAGTACTTC. Translated: CAWGRRTSGGSETQYF.

The count of this clone is one. This sequence joins TRBV4-2 and TRBJ2-1; possible D gene TRBD1, 5 bases. The CDR3 spans 14 residues. Germline lookup yields CDR1 LGHNA and CDR2 YNFKEQ. The V and J ends lost 4 bases and 8 bases respectively, with 15 bases between them. This chain's CDR3 is CASSPPRSGYEQFF. The CDR3 DNA follows: TGTGCCAGCAGCCCCCCCCGGTCAGGGTATGAGCAGTTCTTC.

This chain uses TRBV28 with TRBJ1-1, with D unresolved. From germline, CDR1 is MDHEN and CDR2 SYDVKM. The CDR3 contains 12 residues. Trimming pared 8 bases from V and 4 bases from J, leaving 11 bases between. The CDR3 nucleotides read TGTGCCAGCCGGGGAGAGGTCACTGAAGCTTTCTTT. This sequence encodes CASRGEVTEAFF.

This chain uses TRBV2 with TRBJ2-5, with D unclear. Germline lookup yields CDR1 SNHLY and CDR2 FYNNEI. The V end was cut by 4 bases, the J end by 5 bases, with 11 bases between. This CDR3 is built from 13 residues. The CDR3 spells CASSANSRETQYF. In nucleotides, the CDR3 is TGTGCCAGCAGTGCGAACAGTCGGGAGACCCAGTACTTC.

This clone was seen just once. The V gene is TRBV30, the J gene TRBJ1-1; tentative D call: TRBD1 (6 bases). Per germline, CDR1 GTSNPN and CDR2 SVGIG (reference sequence). This CDR3 has 13 amino acids. V lost 2 bases and J 1 base, leaving 8 bases between the germline ends. The CDR3 DNA reads TGTGCCTGGAGTTCCAGGGGGAACACTGAAGCTTTCTTT. It yields the protein CAWSSRGNTEAFF.

The CDR3 DNA sequence: TGCAGCGTTGAACAGGGGAACTATGGCTACACCTTC. This encodes CSVEQGNYGYTF. The rearrangement joins TRBV29-1 to TRBJ1-2, with D tentatively TRBD1 (6 bases). The V gene lost 2 bases and the J gene lost 2 bases, with 6 bases spanning the gap. CDR1 SQVTM and CDR2 ANQGSEA come from the germline V gene. The CDR3 totals 12 residues.

CDR3 amino acids: CASYEPTLGNYGYTF. Written as DNA, the CDR3 is TGCGCCAGCTACGAACCAACCCTCGGGAACTATGGCTACACCTTC. The gene calls are TRBV10-2 and TRBJ1-2; D is unresolved. With 8 bases removed from V and 2 bases from J, the gap between germline ends came to 18 bases. The CDR3 totals 15 residues. The germline V gene encodes CDR1 WSHSY and CDR2 SAAADI.

CDR3 bases: TGTGCCAGCAGCTTGGTTCAGGGGTGGAATGGCTACACCTTC. Translated, it gives CASSLVQGWNGYTF. This chain links TRBV5-4 with TRBJ1-2; D may be TRBD1 (6 bases). The CDR3 totals 14 residues. Looked up from germline, CDR1 is SGHNT and CDR2 is YYREEE (reference sequence). V lost 0 bases and J lost 6, with 12 bases in between.

The chain has TRBV11-2 and TRBJ1-6, with unresolved D. The CDR3 extends over 13 amino acids. Germline V gene lookup returns CDR1 SGHAT and CDR2 FQNNGV. Trimming pared 2 bases from V and 9 bases from J, leaving 8 bases between. Here the CDR3 reads CASSLQAGSPLHF. The CDR3, as DNA: TGTGCCAGCAGCTTACAAGCGGGTTCACCCCTCCACTTT.

V usage is TRBV5-1 and J usage is TRBJ2-7; 8 bases are a match to TRBD1. V shed 0 bases and J 3 bases; nucleotides not matched to a gene: 2. The CDR3 is 14 residues long. Germline CDR1 reads SGHRS; CDR2 reads YFSETQ. CDR3 DNA sequence: TGCGCCAGCAGCTTGGATACAGGGGGCTACGAGCAGTACTTC. Encoded protein: CASSLDTGGYEQYF.

This clone was recorded once. The rearrangement uses TRBV28 and TRBJ1-2; TRBD1 aligns across 7 bases. The CDR3 contains 13 residues. Trimming removed 6 bases from V and 8 bases from J; junction bases left unmatched: 9. Per germline, CDR1 MDHEN and CDR2 SYDVKM. The CDR3 bases are TGTGCCAGCAGGACGACAGGGAGAGAGGGCTACACCTTC. Encoded protein: CASRTTGREGYTF.

Worth noting for this clone: This specimen includes other DNA sequences encoding the same CDR3. The chain recombines TRBV5-1 with TRBJ2-3; D call uncertain. Per the germline V gene, CDR1 is SGHRS and CDR2 is YFSETQ. This CDR3 spans 12 amino acids. V gave up 3 bases and J gave up 0 bases, with 2 bases separating them. The CDR3 loop is CASSSSTDTQYF. The CDR3 DNA follows: TGCGCCAGCAGCTCAAGCACAGATACGCAGTATTTT.

The chain employs TRBV27 and TRBJ1-2; D is uncertain. V lost 5 bases, J lost 8 bases, and 15 bases lay in between. This CDR3 is 13 amino acids long. CDR1 MNHEY and CDR2 SMNVEV come from the germline V gene (reference sequence). The chain's CDR3 is CASSKAGYEGYTF. DNA for the CDR3: TGTGCCAGCAGTAAGGCGGGGTATGAGGGCTACACCTTC.

The chain links TRBV10-3 to TRBJ2-7; 7 nucleotides agree with TRBD1. The germline gives CDR1 ENHRY, CDR2 SYGVKD. CDR3 size: 13 residues. Losses at the gene ends were 6 bases for V and 1 base for J; bases not matched to a gene: 3. Here the CDR3 reads CAIRDRSSYEQYF. The CDR3 DNA is TGTGCCATCAGGGACAGGTCGTCCTACGAGCAGTACTTC.

The chain joins TRBV4-2 to TRBJ2-7, with D possibly matching TRBD2 (5 bases). The CDR3 extends over 16 amino acids. Germline lookup yields CDR1 LGHNA and CDR2 YNFKEQ. Trimming left V 2 bases short and J 4 bases short, with 18 bases between. CDR3 sequence reads: CASSQSTRGFLYEQYF. The CDR3 region has the DNA TGTGCCAGCAGCCAATCCACAAGAGGGTTTTTATACGAGCAGTACTTC.